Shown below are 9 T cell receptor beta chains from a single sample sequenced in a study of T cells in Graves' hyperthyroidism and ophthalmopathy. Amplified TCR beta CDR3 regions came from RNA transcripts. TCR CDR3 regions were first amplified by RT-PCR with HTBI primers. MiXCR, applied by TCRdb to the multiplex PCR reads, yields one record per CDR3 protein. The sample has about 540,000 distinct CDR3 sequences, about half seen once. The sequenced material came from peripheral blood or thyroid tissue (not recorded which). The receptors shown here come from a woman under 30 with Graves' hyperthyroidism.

As DNA, the CDR3 is TGTGCCAGCAGGCCGGGACTAGCGGGAGGGCGTAACGGGGAGCTGTTTTTT. This gives the protein CASRPGLAGGRNGELFF. The gene calls are TRBV2 and TRBJ2-2; TRBD2 matches at 16 bases. Germline loops: CDR1 SNHLY, CDR2 FYNNEI. V lost 6 bases to trimming and J lost 7 bases; unmatched junction nucleotides: 8. The CDR3 spans 17 residues.

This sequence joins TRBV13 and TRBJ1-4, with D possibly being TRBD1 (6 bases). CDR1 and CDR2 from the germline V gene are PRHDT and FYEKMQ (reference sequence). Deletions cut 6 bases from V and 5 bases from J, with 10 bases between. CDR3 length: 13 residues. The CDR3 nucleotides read TGTGCCAGCAGTAACGACAGGAATGAAAAACTGTTTTTT. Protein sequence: CASSNDRNEKLFF.

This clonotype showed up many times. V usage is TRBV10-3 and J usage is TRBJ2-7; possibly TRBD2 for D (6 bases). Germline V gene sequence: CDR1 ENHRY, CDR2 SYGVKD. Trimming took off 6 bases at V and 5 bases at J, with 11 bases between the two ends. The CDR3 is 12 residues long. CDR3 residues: CAISRGGDEQYF. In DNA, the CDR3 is TGTGCCATCAGCCGGGGCGGGGACGAGCAGTACTTC.

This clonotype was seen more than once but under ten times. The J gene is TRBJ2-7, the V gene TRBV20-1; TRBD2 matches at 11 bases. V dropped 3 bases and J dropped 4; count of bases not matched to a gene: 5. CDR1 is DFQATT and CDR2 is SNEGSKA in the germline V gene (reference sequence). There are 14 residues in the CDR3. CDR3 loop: CSASNSGRGYEQYF. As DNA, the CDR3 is TGCAGTGCTAGCAATAGCGGGAGGGGATACGAGCAGTACTTC.

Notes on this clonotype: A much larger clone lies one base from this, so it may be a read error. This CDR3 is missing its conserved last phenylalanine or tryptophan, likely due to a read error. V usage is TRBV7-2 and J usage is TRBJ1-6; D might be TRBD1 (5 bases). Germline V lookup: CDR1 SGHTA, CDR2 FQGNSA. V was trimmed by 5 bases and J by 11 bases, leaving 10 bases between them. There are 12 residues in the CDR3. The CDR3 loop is CASSPPGAPLHL. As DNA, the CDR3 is TGTGCCAGCAGCCCCCCGGGGGCACCCCTCCACCTT.

The CDR3 DNA is TGCAGTGCTAGCCCCGGGGGCCCTAATGAAAAACTGTTTTTT. Amino acid sequence: CSASPGGPNEKLFF. This chain connects TRBV20-1 to TRBJ1-4, with a possible D match to TRBD1 (6 bases). CDR1 and CDR2 (germline): DFQATT, SNEGSKA (reference sequence). V lost 3 bases and J lost 3, with 11 bases in between. This CDR3 spans 14 amino acids.

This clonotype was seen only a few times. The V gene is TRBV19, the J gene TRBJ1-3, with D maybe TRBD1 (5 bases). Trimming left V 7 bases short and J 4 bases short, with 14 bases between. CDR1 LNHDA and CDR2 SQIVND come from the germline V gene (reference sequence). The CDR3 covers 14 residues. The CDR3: CASKVVGRGNTIYF. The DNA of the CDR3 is TGTGCCAGTAAAGTGGTGGGGCGCGGAAACACCATATATTTT. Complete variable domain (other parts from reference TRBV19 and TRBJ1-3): DGGITQSPKYLFRKEGQNVTLSCEQNLNHDAMYWYRQDPGQGLRLIYYSQIVNDFQKGDIAEGYSVSREKKESFPLTVTSAQKNPTAFYLCASKVVGRGNTIYFGEGSWLTVV.

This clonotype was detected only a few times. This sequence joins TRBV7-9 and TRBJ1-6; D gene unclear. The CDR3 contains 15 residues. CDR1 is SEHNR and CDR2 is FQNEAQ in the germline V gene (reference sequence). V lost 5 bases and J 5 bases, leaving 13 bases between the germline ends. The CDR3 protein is CASSPIGEDNSPLHF. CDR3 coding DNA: TGTGCCAGCAGCCCTATCGGGGAAGATAATTCACCCCTCCACTTT.

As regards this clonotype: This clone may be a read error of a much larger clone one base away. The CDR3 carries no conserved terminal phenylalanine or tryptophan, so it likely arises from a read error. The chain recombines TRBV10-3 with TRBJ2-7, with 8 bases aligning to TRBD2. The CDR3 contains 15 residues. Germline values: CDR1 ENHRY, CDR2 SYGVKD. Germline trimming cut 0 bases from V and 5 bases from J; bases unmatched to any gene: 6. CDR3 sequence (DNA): TGTGCCATCAGTGAGTCGGCAGCGGGAGCCCACGAGCAGTACCTC. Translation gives CAISESAAGAHEQYL.